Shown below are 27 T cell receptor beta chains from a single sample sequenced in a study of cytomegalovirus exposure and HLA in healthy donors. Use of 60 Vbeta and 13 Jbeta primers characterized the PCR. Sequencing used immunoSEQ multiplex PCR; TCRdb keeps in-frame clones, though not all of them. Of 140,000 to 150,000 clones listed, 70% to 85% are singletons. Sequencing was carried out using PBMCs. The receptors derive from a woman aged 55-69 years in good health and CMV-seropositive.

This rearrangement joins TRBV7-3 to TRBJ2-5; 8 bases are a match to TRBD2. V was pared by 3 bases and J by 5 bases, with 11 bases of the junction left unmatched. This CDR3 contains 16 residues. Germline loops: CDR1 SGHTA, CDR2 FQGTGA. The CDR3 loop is CASSLGGPGLGETQYF. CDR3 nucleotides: TGTGCCAGCAGCTTGGGTGGGCCGGGACTAGGGGAGACCCAGTACTTC.

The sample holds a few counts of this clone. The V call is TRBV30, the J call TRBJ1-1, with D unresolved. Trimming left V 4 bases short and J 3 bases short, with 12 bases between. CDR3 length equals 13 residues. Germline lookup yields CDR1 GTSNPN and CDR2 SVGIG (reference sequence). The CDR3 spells CAWTVEGDTEAFF. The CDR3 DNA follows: TGTGCCTGGACAGTTGAGGGAGACACTGAAGCTTTCTTT. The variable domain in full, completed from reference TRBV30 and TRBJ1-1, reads SQTIHQWPATLVQPVGSPLSLECTVEGTSNPNLYWYRQAAGRGLQLLFYSVGIGQISSEVPQNLSASRPQDRQFILSSKKLLLSDSGFYLCAWTVEGDTEAFFGQGTRLTVV.

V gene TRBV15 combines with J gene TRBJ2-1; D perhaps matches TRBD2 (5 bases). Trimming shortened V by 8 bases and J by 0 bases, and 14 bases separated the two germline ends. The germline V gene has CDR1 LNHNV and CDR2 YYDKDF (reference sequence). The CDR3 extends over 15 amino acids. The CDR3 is CATGHGESSYNEQFF. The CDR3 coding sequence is TGTGCCACCGGTCACGGGGAAAGCTCCTACAATGAGCAGTTCTTC.

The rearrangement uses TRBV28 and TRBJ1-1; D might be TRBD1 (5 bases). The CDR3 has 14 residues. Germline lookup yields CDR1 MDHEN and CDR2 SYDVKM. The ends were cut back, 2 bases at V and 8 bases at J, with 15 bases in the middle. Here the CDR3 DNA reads TGTGCCAGCAGTTTAACCCCCCGACGGACAGAAGCTTTCTTT. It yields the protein CASSLTPRRTEAFF.

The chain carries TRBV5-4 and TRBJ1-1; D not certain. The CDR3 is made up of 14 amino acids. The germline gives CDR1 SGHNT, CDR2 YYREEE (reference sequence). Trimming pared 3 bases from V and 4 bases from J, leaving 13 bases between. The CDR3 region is CASSSREGVTEAFF. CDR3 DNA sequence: TGTGCCAGCAGCTCAAGAGAGGGAGTCACTGAAGCTTTCTTT.

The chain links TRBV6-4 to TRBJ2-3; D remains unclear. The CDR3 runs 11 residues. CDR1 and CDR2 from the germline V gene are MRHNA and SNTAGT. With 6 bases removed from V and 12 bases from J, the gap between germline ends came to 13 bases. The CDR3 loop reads CASSSGGTQYF. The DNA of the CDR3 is TGTGCCAGCAGCAGTGGCGGTACCCAGTATTTT.

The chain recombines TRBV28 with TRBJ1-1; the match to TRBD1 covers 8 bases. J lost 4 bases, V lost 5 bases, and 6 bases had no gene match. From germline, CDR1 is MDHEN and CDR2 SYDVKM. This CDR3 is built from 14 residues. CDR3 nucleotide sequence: TGTGCCAGCAGTCTGACAGGGGATGGCACTGAAGCTTTCTTT. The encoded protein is CASSLTGDGTEAFF.

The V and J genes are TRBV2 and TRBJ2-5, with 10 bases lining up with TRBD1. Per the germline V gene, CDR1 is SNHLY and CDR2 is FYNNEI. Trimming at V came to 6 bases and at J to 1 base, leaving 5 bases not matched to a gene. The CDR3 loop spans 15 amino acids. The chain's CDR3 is CASRGDRGSQETQYF. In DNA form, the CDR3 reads TGTGCCAGCAGGGGGGACAGGGGATCCCAAGAGACCCAGTACTTC.

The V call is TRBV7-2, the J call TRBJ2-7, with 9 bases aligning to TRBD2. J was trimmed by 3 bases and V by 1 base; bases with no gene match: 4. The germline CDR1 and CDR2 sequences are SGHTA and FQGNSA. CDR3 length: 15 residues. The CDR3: CASSLGVAGVYEQYF. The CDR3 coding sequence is TGTGCCAGCAGCTTAGGAGTAGCGGGAGTCTACGAGCAGTACTTC.

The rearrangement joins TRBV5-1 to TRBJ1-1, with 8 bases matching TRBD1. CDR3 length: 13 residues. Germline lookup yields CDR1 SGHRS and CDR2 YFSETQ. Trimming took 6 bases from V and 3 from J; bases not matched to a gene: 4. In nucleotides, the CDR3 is TGCGCCAGCACCCCACAGGGGGACACTGAAGCTTTCTTT. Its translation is CASTPQGDTEAFF.

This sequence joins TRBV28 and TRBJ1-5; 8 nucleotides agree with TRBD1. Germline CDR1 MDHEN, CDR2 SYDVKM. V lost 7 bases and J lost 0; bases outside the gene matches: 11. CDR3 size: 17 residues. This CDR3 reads CASIPDRVGYSNQPQHF. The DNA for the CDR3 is TGTGCCAGCATCCCGGACAGGGTGGGCTATAGCAATCAGCCCCAGCATTTT.

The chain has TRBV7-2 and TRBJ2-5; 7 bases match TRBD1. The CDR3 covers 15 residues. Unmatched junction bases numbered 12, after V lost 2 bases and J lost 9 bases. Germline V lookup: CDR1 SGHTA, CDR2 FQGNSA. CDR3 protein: CASSLTPDRSGAQYF. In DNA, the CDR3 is TGTGCCAGCAGCTTAACCCCGGACAGGTCCGGGGCCCAGTACTTC. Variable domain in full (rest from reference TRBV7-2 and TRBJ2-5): GAGVSQSPSNKVTEKGKDVELRCDPISGHTALYWYRQSLGQGLEFLIYFQGNSAPDKSGLPSDRFSAERTGGSVSTLTIQRTQQEDSAVYLCASSLTPDRSGAQYFGPGTRLLVL.

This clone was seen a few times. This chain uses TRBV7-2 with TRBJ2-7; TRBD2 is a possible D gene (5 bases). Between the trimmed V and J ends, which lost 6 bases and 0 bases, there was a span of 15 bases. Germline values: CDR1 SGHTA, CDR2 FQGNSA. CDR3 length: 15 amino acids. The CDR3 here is CASRNRAESSYEQYF. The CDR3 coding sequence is TGTGCCAGCAGGAATCGAGCGGAAAGCTCCTACGAGCAGTACTTC.

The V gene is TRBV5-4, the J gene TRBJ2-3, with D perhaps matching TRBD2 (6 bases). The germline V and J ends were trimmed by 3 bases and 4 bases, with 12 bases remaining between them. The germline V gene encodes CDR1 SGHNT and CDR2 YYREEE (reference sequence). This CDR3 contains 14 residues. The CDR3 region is CASSWRGGPDTQYF. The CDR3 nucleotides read TGTGCCAGCAGCTGGAGGGGCGGCCCAGATACGCAGTATTTT.

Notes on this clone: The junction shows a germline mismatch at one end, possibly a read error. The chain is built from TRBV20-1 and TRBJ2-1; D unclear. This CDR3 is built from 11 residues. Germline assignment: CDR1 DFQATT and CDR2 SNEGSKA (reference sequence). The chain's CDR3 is CSARGFGLPVF. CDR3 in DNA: TGCAGTGCTAGAGGATTTGGCCTCCCAGTCTTC.

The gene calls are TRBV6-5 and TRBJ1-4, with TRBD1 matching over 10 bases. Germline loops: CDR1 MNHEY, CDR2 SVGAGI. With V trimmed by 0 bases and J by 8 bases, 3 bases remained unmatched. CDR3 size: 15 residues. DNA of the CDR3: TGTGCCAGCAGTTACTCAGGGACAGGGGACGAAAAACTGTTTTTT. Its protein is CASSYSGTGDEKLFF.

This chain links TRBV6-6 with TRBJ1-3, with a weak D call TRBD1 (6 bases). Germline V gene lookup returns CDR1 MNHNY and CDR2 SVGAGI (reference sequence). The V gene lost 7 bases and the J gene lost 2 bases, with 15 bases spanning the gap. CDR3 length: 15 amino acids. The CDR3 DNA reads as TGTGCCAGCACCGGGAGGGGGAGGACTGGAAACACCATATATTTT. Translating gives CASTGRGRTGNTIYF.

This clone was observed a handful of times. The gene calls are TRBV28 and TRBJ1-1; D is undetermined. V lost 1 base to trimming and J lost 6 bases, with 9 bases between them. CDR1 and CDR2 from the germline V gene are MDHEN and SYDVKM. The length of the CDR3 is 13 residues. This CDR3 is CASSLSAPSEAFF. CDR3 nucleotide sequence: TGTGCCAGCAGTTTATCCGCGCCCTCTGAAGCTTTCTTT.

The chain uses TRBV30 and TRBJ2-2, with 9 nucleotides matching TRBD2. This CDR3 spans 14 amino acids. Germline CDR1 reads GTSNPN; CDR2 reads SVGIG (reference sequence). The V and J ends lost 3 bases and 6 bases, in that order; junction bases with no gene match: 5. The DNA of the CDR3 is TGTGCCTGGAGACGGCGGGAGGGGGCCGGGGAGCTGTTTTTT. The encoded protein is CAWRRREGAGELFF.

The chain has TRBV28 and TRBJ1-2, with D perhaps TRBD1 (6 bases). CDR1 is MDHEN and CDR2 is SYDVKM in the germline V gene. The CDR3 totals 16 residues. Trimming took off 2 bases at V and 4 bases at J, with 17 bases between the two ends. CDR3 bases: TGTGCCAGCAGTTTAGGGGGGGCCCTTGTTAGCTATGGCTACACCTTC. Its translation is CASSLGGALVSYGYTF.

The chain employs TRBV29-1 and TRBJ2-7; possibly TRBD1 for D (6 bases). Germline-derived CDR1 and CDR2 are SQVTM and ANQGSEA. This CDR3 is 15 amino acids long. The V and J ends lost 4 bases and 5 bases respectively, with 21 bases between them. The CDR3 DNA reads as TGCAGCGTTGGGCCAAATGGACCTCAGGGGCACGAGCAGTACTTC. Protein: CSVGPNGPQGHEQYF.

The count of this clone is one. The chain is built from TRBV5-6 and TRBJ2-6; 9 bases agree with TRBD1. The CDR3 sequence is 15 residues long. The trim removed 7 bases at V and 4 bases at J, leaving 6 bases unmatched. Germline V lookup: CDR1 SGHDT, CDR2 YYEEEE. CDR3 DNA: TGTGCCAGCGGGGACAGGGTTCCCGGGGCCAACGTCCTGACTTTC. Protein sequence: CASGDRVPGANVLTF.

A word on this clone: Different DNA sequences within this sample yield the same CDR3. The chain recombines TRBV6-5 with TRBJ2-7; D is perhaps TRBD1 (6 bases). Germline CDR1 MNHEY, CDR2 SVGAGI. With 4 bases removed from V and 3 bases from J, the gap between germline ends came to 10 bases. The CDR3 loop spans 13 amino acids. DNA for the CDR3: TGTGCCAGCAGTTTGGGGACATTCTACGAGCAGTACTTC. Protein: CASSLGTFYEQYF.

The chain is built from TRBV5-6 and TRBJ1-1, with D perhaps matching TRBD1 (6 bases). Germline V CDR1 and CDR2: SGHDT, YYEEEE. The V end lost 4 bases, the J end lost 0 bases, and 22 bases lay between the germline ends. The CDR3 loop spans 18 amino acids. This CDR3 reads CASSPTYGGAAMNTEAFF. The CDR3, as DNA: TGTGCCAGCAGCCCCACGTATGGGGGGGCGGCCATGAACACTGAAGCTTTCTTT.

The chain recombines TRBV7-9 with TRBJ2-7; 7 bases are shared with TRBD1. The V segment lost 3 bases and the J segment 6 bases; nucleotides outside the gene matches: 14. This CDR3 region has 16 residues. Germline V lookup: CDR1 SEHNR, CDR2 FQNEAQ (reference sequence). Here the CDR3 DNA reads TGTGCCAGCAGCTTGGCCCCGGAAGGGGGCTCGGGCGAGCAGTACTTC. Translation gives CASSLAPEGGSGEQYF.

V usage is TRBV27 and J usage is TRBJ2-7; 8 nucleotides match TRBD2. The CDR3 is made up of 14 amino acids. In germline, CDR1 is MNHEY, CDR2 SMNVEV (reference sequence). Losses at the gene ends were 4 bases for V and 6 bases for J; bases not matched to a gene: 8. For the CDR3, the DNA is TGTGCCAGCAGTTCCCTGACGGGAGGGGTCGAGCAGTACTTC. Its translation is CASSSLTGGVEQYF.

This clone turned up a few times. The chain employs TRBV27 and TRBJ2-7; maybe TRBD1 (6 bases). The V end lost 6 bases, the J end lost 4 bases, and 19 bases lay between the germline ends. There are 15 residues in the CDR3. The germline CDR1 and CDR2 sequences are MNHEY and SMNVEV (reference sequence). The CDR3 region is CASRPTPGTPYEQYF. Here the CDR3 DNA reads TGTGCCAGCAGGCCGACCCCGGGGACACCGTACGAGCAGTACTTC.